These 31 T cell receptor beta chains came from one sample sequenced in a study of cytomegalovirus exposure and HLA in healthy donors. Vbeta (60) and Jbeta (13) primers were used in the PCR. TCRdb keeps only in-frame clones here, not all; method: immunoSEQ multiplex PCR. This sample has 100,000 to 150,000 clones, with about three quarters found just once. The sample taken for sequencing was PBMCs. The receptors were gathered from a man in his thirties or forties in good health and CMV-seronegative.

The V call is TRBV29-1, the J call TRBJ2-3; 7 positions agree with TRBD1. The germline V gene encodes CDR1 SQVTM and CDR2 ANQGSEA. This CDR3 has 14 residues. V trimming: 6 bases; J trimming: 1 base; junction bases outside the gene matches: 7. CDR3 bases: TGCAGCGTCGGACAGGCCCTGGGCACAGATACGCAGTATTTT. Translating it yields CSVGQALGTDTQYF.

V gene TRBV28 combines with J gene TRBJ2-7, with 7 bases that match TRBD1. The length of the CDR3 is 15 residues. Germline assignment: CDR1 MDHEN and CDR2 SYDVKM. Trimming removed 5 bases from V and 4 bases from J; junction bases left unmatched: 11. CDR3 protein: CASSPPTGFGYEQYF. The DNA for the CDR3 is TGTGCCAGCAGTCCGCCGACAGGGTTCGGGTACGAGCAGTACTTC.

The gene calls are TRBV2 and TRBJ1-5; D unclear. The CDR3 is 14 amino acids. Looked up from germline, CDR1 is SNHLY and CDR2 is FYNNEI. The V gene lost 1 base and the J gene lost 3 bases, with 7 bases spanning the gap. The CDR3 protein is CASSEGGFNQPQHF. The CDR3 DNA reads TGTGCCAGCAGTGAAGGAGGGTTCAATCAGCCCCAGCATTTT.

This clone was observed a few times. The CDR3 DNA follows: TGTGCCAGCAGCCGGACAGAGCAAGAGACCCAGTACTTC. Protein sequence: CASSRTEQETQYF. This sequence joins TRBV7-7 and TRBJ2-5, with a tentative D call TRBD1 (6 bases). The germline CDR1 and CDR2 sequences are SSHAT and FNYEAQ (reference sequence). V was cut by 5 bases and J by 2 bases, with 9 bases left in between. This CDR3 is 13 amino acids long.

The chain has TRBV7-9 and TRBJ2-6; the match to TRBD1 covers 9 bases. The CDR3 extends over 18 amino acids. The V gene's germline CDR1 is SEHNR and CDR2 FQNEAQ (reference sequence). V was pared by 7 bases and J by 1 base, with 11 bases of the junction left unmatched. CDR3 nucleotide sequence: TGTGCCAGCACCTTGCAGACAGGGGGAATATCTGGGGCCAACGTCCTGACTTTC. Translating it yields CASTLQTGGISGANVLTF.

This clone appeared once. The chain employs TRBV10-3 and TRBJ2-7; 8 positions match TRBD1. The length of the CDR3 is 16 residues. V dropped 2 bases and J dropped 2; count of bases not matched to a gene: 8. The germline CDR1 and CDR2 sequences are ENHRY and SYGVKD. The CDR3 bases are TGTGCCATCAGTGAGACCCGTGACAGGGGCGCCTACGAGCAGTACTTC. Amino acids: CAISETRDRGAYEQYF.

The chain links TRBV27 to TRBJ2-7, with a possible D match to TRBD1 (6 bases). Trimming took 2 bases from V and 2 from J, leaving 10 bases between them. CDR3 length: 14 residues. Germline V lookup: CDR1 MNHEY, CDR2 SMNVEV (reference sequence). The CDR3 sequence: CASSLGGFTYEQYF. CDR3 DNA sequence: TGTGCCAGCAGTTTAGGGGGCTTTACCTACGAGCAGTACTTC.

The table lists this clone with a few counts. The chain recombines TRBV28 with TRBJ1-4; TRBD1 matches at 11 bases. The CDR3 contains 17 residues. Germline assignment: CDR1 MDHEN and CDR2 SYDVKM. The J segment lost 0 bases and the V segment lost 6 bases, leaving 6 bases of the junction unmatched. CDR3 in amino acids: CASSPRDRGATNEKLFF. The CDR3, as DNA: TGTGCCAGCAGCCCCCGGGACAGGGGGGCAACTAATGAAAAACTGTTTTTT.

V is TRBV28 and J is TRBJ1-1; D may be TRBD1 (6 bases). Trimming stripped 1 base from V and 5 bases from J, with 11 bases between. The CDR3 extends over 14 amino acids. CDR1 MDHEN and CDR2 SYDVKM come from the germline V gene. The CDR3 sequence: CASSLLGGWTEAFF. The DNA of the CDR3 is TGTGCCAGCAGTTTATTAGGGGGATGGACTGAAGCTTTCTTT.

The chain is built from TRBV10-3 and TRBJ1-4; D not certain. This CDR3 is 12 amino acids long. Per germline, CDR1 ENHRY and CDR2 SYGVKD. Deletions cut 8 bases from V and 2 bases from J, with 6 bases between. CDR3: CAIGGTNEKLFF. The DNA of the CDR3 is TGTGCCATCGGAGGGACTAATGAAAAACTGTTTTTT.

The chain carries TRBV18 and TRBJ2-6, with 7 bases lining up with TRBD1. V was pared by 3 bases and J by 3 bases, with 8 bases of the junction left unmatched. CDR1 is KGHSH, CDR2 LQKENI, per germline. The CDR3 has 17 residues. CDR3 sequence reads: CASSPAWQGVGANVLTF. The DNA of the CDR3 is TGTGCCAGCTCACCGGCTTGGCAGGGGGTTGGGGCCAACGTCCTGACTTTC.

The chain recombines TRBV5-4 with TRBJ2-3; TRBD2 might be the D (5 bases). There are 14 residues in the CDR3. The germline V and J ends were trimmed by 2 bases and 2 bases, with 9 bases remaining between them. Germline V gene lookup returns CDR1 SGHNT and CDR2 YYREEE (reference sequence). The CDR3 sequence: CASSLARDTDTQYF. In nucleotides, the CDR3 is TGTGCCAGCAGCTTAGCGAGGGACACAGATACGCAGTATTTT. Complete variable domain (other parts from reference TRBV5-4 and TRBJ2-3): ETGVTQSPTHLIKTRGQQVTLRCSSQSGHNTVSWYQQALGQGPQFIFQYYREEENGRGNFPPRFSGLQFPNYSSELNVNALELDDSALYLCASSLARDTDTQYFGPGTRLTVL.

This clone showed up just a few times. The chain joins TRBV19 to TRBJ1-2; a weak D match, TRBD1 (5 bases). In germline, CDR1 is LNHDA, CDR2 SQIVND (reference sequence). With 5 bases removed from V and 7 bases from J, the gap between germline ends came to 11 bases. CDR3 size: 12 residues. CDR3 DNA: TGTGCCAGTAGTGTGAGGGACTCTGGCTACACCTTC. This encodes CASSVRDSGYTF.

V and J are TRBV6-1 and TRBJ1-4; 8 bases map to TRBD1. The length of the CDR3 is 16 residues. V lost 3 bases and J lost 4; bases outside the gene matches: 7. Looked up from germline, CDR1 is MNHNS and CDR2 is SASEGT. CDR3 nucleotide sequence: TGTGCCAGCAGTGAGAGCGACAGGGGACTTAATGAAAAACTGTTTTTT. Translating gives CASSESDRGLNEKLFF.

The rearrangement links TRBV6-4 to TRBJ2-3, with TRBD2 matching over 7 bases. The CDR3 runs 16 residues. V trimming: 0 bases; J trimming: 0 bases; junction bases outside the gene matches: 3. Germline V gene data show CDR1 as MRHNA and CDR2 as SNTAGT. CDR3 in amino acids: CASSDSWEGSTDTQYF. For the CDR3, the DNA is TGTGCCAGCAGTGACTCATGGGAGGGAAGCACAGATACGCAGTATTTT.

The chain couples TRBV7-6 to TRBJ1-3; D not resolved. Trimming removed 5 bases at V and 0 bases at J, with 11 bases between. Germline loops: CDR1 SGHVS, CDR2 FNYEAQ. This CDR3 has 15 amino acids. The CDR3 reads CASSAAGYSGNTIYF. CDR3 in DNA: TGTGCCAGCAGCGCCGCAGGATACTCTGGAAACACCATATATTTT.

The rearrangement joins TRBV10-2 to TRBJ1-1, with TRBD1 matching 9 bases. The CDR3 has 14 amino acids. The germline V gene has CDR1 WSHSY and CDR2 SAAADI. Trimming removed 6 bases from V and 1 base from J; junction bases left unmatched: 3. The CDR3 is CASRGQGGNTEAFF. CDR3 DNA sequence: TGCGCCAGCAGGGGACAGGGAGGGAACACTGAAGCTTTCTTT.

A few counts support this clone. The rearrangement uses TRBV7-6 and TRBJ2-5, with D possibly TRBD2 on 7 matching bases. In germline, CDR1 is SGHVS, CDR2 FNYEAQ. The CDR3 is 14 residues long. The V end was cut by 0 bases, the J end by 6 bases, with 11 bases between. This chain's CDR3 is CASSLAGGPQTQYF. CDR3 DNA sequence: TGTGCCAGCAGCTTAGCGGGGGGGCCGCAGACCCAGTACTTC.

V gene TRBV7-8 combines with J gene TRBJ2-7; 7 bases fit TRBD2. The J segment lost 3 bases and the V segment lost 0 bases, leaving 8 bases of the junction unmatched. CDR1 and CDR2 from the germline V gene are SGHVS and FQNEAQ. The CDR3 sequence is 16 residues long. The CDR3 DNA reads as TGTGCCAGCAGCTTAGCGAGGTTAGCGGGCATCTACGAGCAGTACTTC. It yields the protein CASSLARLAGIYEQYF.

V usage is TRBV9 and J usage is TRBJ1-4; 8 nucleotides match TRBD1. CDR3 size: 16 residues. The junction had 3 bases not matched to a gene; V was cut back by 2 bases and J by 0 bases. Germline CDR1 reads SGDLS; CDR2 reads YYNGEE. In DNA, the CDR3 is TGTGCCAGCAGCGTGAGACAGGGGACAACTAATGAAAAACTGTTTTTT. This encodes CASSVRQGTTNEKLFF. Drawing the rest from reference TRBV9 and TRBJ1-4, the complete variable domain is DSGVTQTPKHLITATGQRVTLRCSPRSGDLSVYWYQQSLDQGLQFLIQYYNGEERAKGNILERFSAQQFPDLHSELNLSSLELGDSALYFCASSVRQGTTNEKLFFGSGTQLSVL.

The rearrangement links TRBV19 to TRBJ1-2; D call uncertain. The CDR3 has 13 amino acids. The V end lost 3 bases, the J end lost 8 bases, and 13 bases lay between the germline ends. Looked up from germline, CDR1 is LNHDA and CDR2 is SQIVND (reference sequence). The CDR3 DNA reads TGTGCCAGTAGTATGTACGGGATTGAGGGCTACACCTTC. It translates to CASSMYGIEGYTF.

V is TRBV27 and J is TRBJ1-4, with unresolved D. The germline V and J ends were trimmed by 6 bases and 5 bases, with 10 bases remaining between them. The CDR3 sequence is 13 residues long. Germline lookup yields CDR1 MNHEY and CDR2 SMNVEV (reference sequence). DNA for the CDR3: TGTGCCAGCAGAAGGCCGGGGAATGAAAAACTGTTTTTT. This encodes CASRRPGNEKLFF.

The chain combines TRBV14 with TRBJ1-1; D not certain. Per the germline V gene, CDR1 is SGHDN and CDR2 is FVKESK. The CDR3 loop spans 15 amino acids. The V end was cut by 1 base, the J end by 6 bases, with 15 bases between. The CDR3 region has the DNA TGTGCCAGCAGCCAAGTCCAACCCCGGTCGCCTGAAGCTTTCTTT. Translating gives CASSQVQPRSPEAFF.

Turning to this clone: This CDR3 is also generated by other DNA sequences in the sample. The chain recombines TRBV7-9 with TRBJ1-4, with D unclear. CDR1 and CDR2 from the germline V gene are SEHNR and FQNEAQ (reference sequence). CDR3 length: 16 amino acids. V gave up 5 bases and J gave up 0 bases, with 13 bases separating them. This CDR3 reads CASSPSRGSTNEKLFF. CDR3 nucleotides: TGTGCCAGCAGCCCGAGCCGCGGGTCAACTAATGAAAAACTGTTTTTT.

This chain joins TRBV7-6 and TRBJ2-7; TRBD2 agrees at 8 bases. V lost 5 bases, J lost 7 bases, and 7 bases stayed unmatched. The CDR3 is 13 residues long. Germline values: CDR1 SGHVS, CDR2 FNYEAQ. The CDR3 DNA follows: TGTGCCAGCAGCATACGGGAGGGACGGGAGCAGTACTTC. This translates into CASSIREGREQYF.

The chain recombines TRBV27 with TRBJ1-6; D uncertain. Trimming pared 0 bases from V and 7 bases from J, leaving 10 bases between. Germline CDR1 reads MNHEY; CDR2 reads SMNVEV (reference sequence). The CDR3 runs 15 residues. Written as DNA, the CDR3 is TGTGCCAGCAGTTTATCGAACAGACCAAATTCACCCCTCCACTTT. This translates into CASSLSNRPNSPLHF.

This sequence joins TRBV7-9 and TRBJ1-6, with D possibly TRBD1 on 5 matching bases. There are 17 residues in the CDR3. V lost 2 bases and J lost 9, with 20 bases in between. The germline V gene has CDR1 SEHNR and CDR2 FQNEAQ (reference sequence). The CDR3 region is CASSLNSQARDGSPLHF. The DNA of the CDR3 is TGTGCCAGCAGCTTAAACTCACAGGCCCGTGATGGTTCACCCCTCCACTTT.

The chain joins TRBV4-3 to TRBJ2-1; 11 nucleotides match TRBD1. V lost 5 bases, J lost 9 bases, and 6 bases stayed unmatched. CDR1 is LGHNA, CDR2 YSLEER, per germline. This CDR3 comprises 14 residues. The CDR3 nucleotides read TGCGCCAGCAGCTCGGGACAGGGGGATGGTGAGCAGTTCTTC. Translated, it gives CASSSGQGDGEQFF.

The genes are TRBV7-8 and TRBJ1-2; D is unresolved. The V and J ends lost 5 bases and 4 bases respectively, with 23 bases between them. Germline V CDR1 and CDR2: SGHVS, FQNEAQ. CDR3 size: 17 residues. CDR3 in DNA: TGTGCCAGCAGCCTAGAGCCGCTGACATCCGAATTCTATGGCTACACCTTC. It yields the protein CASSLEPLTSEFYGYTF.

The V and J genes are TRBV6-5 and TRBJ2-7; weak D call: TRBD2 (6 bases). The CDR3 sequence is 15 residues long. Trimming cost V 0 bases and J 0 bases, with 9 bases left between them. Germline V lookup: CDR1 MNHEY, CDR2 SVGAGI. The CDR3 DNA sequence: TGTGCCAGCAGTTACTCGTACGGGAGCTCCTACGAGCAGTACTTC. This codes for CASSYSYGSSYEQYF.

As regards this clone: The sample has other DNA sequences that encode this CDR3 too. V and J are TRBV5-1 and TRBJ2-7, with 10 bases aligning to TRBD1. Looked up from germline, CDR1 is SGHRS and CDR2 is YFSETQ. V trimming: 2 bases; J trimming: 4 bases; junction bases outside the gene matches: 3. The CDR3 length is 14 residues. The CDR3, as DNA: TGCGCCAGCAGCTTAGGGACAGGGGTTTACGAGCAGTACTTC. The encoded protein is CASSLGTGVYEQYF.